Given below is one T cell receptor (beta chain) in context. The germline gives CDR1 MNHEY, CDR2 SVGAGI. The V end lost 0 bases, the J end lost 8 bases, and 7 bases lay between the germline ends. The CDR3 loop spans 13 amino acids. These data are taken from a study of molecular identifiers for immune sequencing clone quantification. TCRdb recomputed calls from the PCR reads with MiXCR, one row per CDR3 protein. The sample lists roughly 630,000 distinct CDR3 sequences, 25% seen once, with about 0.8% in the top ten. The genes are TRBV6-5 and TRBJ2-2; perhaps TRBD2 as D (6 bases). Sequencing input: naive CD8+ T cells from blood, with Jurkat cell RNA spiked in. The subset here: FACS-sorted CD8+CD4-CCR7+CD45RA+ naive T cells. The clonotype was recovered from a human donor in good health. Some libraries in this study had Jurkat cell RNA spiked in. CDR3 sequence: CASSYSEGGELFF. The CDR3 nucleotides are TGTGCCAGCAGTTACTCGGAGGGGGGGGAGCTGTTTTTT.